This TCR beta chain was captured by sequencing in a study of T cells in Graves' hyperthyroidism and ophthalmopathy. Overall study findings and caveats: Most clonotypes that expanded in the thyroid above 0.001 also showed up in blood.

Researchers took RNA transcripts and amplified the TCR beta CDR3 regions from them. The HTBI set primed first-round TCR CDR3 RT-PCR. A single record per CDR3 protein comes from TCRdb applying MiXCR to the multiplex PCR reads. Altogether 380,000 or so distinct CDR3 sequences are present, roughly 14% being singletons, with the ten largest covering around 21%. These patients, aged 18 to 65, had recently diagnosed hyperthyroidism lasting under 2 months. This clonotype was recorded once. Its target is not known. Trimming removed 3 bases at V and 5 bases at J, with 10 bases between. This CDR3 region has 13 residues. The germline gives CDR1 LGHNA, CDR2 YNFKEQ.

The chain couples TRBV4-2 to TRBJ1-2; possibly TRBD1 for D (6 bases). Material: blood. This TCR was recovered from a man aged 25 to 40 with Graves' hyperthyroidism that later progressed to Graves' ophthalmopathy. The CDR3 is CASSHSTGYGYTF. CDR3 sequence (DNA): TGTGCCAGCAGCCATTCAACAGGGTATGGCTACACCTTC.